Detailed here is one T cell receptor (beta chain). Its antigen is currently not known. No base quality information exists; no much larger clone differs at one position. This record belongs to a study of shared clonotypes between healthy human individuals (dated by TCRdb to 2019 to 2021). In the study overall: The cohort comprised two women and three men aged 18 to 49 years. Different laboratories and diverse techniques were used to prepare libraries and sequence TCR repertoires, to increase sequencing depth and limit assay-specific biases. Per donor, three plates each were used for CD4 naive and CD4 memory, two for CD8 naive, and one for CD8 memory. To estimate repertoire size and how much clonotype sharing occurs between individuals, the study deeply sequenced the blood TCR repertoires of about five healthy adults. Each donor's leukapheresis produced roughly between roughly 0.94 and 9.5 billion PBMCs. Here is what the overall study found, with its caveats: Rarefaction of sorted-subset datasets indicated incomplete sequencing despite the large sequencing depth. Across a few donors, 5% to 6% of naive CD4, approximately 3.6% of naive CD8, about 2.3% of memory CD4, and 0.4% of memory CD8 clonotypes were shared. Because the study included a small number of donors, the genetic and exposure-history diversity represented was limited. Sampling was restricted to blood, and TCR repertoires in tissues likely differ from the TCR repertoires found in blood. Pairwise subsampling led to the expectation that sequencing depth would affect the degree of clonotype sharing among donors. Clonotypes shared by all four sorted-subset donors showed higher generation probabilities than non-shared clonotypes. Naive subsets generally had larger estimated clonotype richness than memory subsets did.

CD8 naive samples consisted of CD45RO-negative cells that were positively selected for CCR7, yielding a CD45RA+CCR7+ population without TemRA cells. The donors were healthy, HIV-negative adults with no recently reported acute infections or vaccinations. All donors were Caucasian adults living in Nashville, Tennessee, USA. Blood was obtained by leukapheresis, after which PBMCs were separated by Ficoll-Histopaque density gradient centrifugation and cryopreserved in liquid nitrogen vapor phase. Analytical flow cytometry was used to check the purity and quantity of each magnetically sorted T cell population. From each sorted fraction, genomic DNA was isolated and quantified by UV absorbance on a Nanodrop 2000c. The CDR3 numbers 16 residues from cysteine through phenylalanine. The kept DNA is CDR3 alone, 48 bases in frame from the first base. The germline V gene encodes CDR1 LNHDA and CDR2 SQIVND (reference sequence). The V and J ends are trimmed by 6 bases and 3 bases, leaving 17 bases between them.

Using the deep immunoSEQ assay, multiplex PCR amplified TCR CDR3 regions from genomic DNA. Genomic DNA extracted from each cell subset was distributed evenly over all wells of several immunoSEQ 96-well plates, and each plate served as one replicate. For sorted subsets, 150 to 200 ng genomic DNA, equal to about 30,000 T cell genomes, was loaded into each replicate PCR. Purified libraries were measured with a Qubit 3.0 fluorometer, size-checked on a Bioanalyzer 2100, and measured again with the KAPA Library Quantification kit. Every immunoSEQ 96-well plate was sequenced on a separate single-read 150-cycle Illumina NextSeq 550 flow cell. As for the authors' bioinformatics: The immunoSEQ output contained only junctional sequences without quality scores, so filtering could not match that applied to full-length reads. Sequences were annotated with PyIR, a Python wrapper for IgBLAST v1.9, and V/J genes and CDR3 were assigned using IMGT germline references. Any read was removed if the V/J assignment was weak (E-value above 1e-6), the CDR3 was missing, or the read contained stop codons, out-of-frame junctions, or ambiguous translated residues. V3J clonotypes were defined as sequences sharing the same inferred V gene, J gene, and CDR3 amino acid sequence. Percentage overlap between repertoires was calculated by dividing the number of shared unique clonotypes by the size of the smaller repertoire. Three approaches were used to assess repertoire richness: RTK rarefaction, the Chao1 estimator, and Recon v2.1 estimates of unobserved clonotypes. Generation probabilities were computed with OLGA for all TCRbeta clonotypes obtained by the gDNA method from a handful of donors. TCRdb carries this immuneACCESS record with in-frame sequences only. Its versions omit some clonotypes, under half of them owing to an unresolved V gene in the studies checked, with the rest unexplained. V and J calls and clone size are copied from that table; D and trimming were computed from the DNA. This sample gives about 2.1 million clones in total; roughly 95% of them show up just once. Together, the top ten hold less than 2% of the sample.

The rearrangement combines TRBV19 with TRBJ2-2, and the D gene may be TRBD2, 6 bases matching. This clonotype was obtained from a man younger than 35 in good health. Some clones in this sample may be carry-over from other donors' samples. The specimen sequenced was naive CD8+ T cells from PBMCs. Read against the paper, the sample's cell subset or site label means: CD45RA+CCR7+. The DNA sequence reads TGTGCCAGTAGACCTTGGGGGGAGAAGGACACCGGGGAGCTGTTTTTT. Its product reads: CASRPWGEKDTGELFF.